This record covers a single TCR beta chain. This entry is derived from a study of blood T cell repertoires in COVID-19. For the study at large: Some COVID-19 samples were acute and others convalescent; all came from the United States, Italy and Spain.

Losses at the gene ends were 8 bases for V and 0 bases for J; bases not matched to a gene: 13. Germline V CDR1 and CDR2: LNHNV, YYDKDF (reference sequence). CDR3 size: 18 residues. The study assigned cohorts using participant-reported clinical history. Symptom resolution, clearance, or two negative PCRs marked the recovered donors of Cohort 3. Study processing details: Amplifying reference gene primers gave estimates of nucleated cell counts. Measured with immunoSEQ multiplex PCR; TCRdb has only the in-frame clones, and not every one. V and J calls and clone size are copied from that table; D and trimming were computed from the DNA. Of roughly 330,000 clones in the sample, around 87% are singletons; the top ten hold 5.3%.

The receptor was isolated from a woman in her twenties or thirties who had recovered from COVID-19. Source material: PBMCs or T cells enriched from blood (not recorded which). The J gene is TRBJ1-4, the V gene TRBV15; TRBD1 agrees at 9 bases. CDR3 in amino acids: CATQARRQGVATNEKLFF. The CDR3 region has the DNA TGTGCCACCCAAGCCCGGCGACAGGGGGTTGCAACTAATGAAAAACTGTTTTTT.